This T cell receptor (beta chain) derives from a study of graft-versus-host responses after intestinal transplantation. Study overall: All recipients got anti-thymocyte globulin induction, then tacrolimus and steroids for 3 to 4 years.

About this clone itself: Its antigen is undetermined.

The study's findings and limits: Elevated graft-versus-host to host-versus-graft clonal ratios in allografts were recorded for patients with graft-donor T cell macrochimerism.

The method was immunoSEQ multiplex PCR; TCRdb's version includes in-frame clones alone and lacks a portion of them. This table holds 100,000 or so clones, about 92% found once. This sample comprised unstimulated CD8+ T cells sorted from spleen or lymph node cells, obtained before intestinal transplant. The source of this sequence is a human donor who received an intestinal transplant.

CDR3 bases: TGTGCCAGCAGCTCCCCTGAGACAGGGAACTACGAGCAGTACTTC. Its protein product is CASSSPETGNYEQYF. The chain couples TRBV7-9 to TRBJ2-7; 7 positions match TRBD1. The CDR3 has 15 residues. The V segment lost 4 bases and the J segment 3 bases; nucleotides outside the gene matches: 9. Germline V gives CDR1 SEHNR, CDR2 FQNEAQ (reference sequence).